The 2 T cell receptor beta chains in this list originate from one sample, sequenced in a study of Tregs in tolerant kidney transplant recipients. Method: immunoSEQ multiplex PCR; TCRdb's copy keeps in-frame clones and lacks some. Among around 30,000 clones listed, approximately 80% were seen once. No antigen has been identified for these receptors. The sample was Tregs from blood cultured with allogeneic cells. Receptors were obtained from a human donor in good health.

This chain links TRBV19 with TRBJ2-2; 10 bases align to TRBD2. With 5 bases clipped from V and 3 bases from J, the junction kept 12 bases outside the gene matches. CDR1 is LNHDA and CDR2 is SQIVND in the germline V gene (reference sequence). The CDR3 contains 18 residues. The CDR3: CASSPRVGAGGHTGELFF. The CDR3 coding sequence is TGTGCCAGTAGTCCTCGGGTCGGAGCGGGGGGGCACACCGGGGAGCTGTTTTTT.

The J gene is TRBJ2-7, the V gene TRBV7-3; D may correspond to TRBD1 or TRBD2 (5 bases each). CDR3 size: 13 residues. Trimming stripped 5 bases from V and 6 bases from J, with 14 bases between. Germline CDR1 is SGHTA and CDR2 is FQGTGA. CDR3 sequence reads: CASSKRGTGEQYF. In DNA, the CDR3 is TGTGCCAGCAGCAAACGGGGTACAGGCGAGCAGTACTTC. Full variable domain (rest looked up from reference TRBV7-3 and TRBJ2-7): GAGVSQTPSNKVTEKGKYVELRCDPISGHTALYWYRQSLGQGPEFLIYFQGTGAADDSGLPNDRFFAVRPEGSVSTLKIQRTERGDSAVYLCASSKRGTGEQYFGPGTRLTVT.